Below, 17 T cell receptor beta chains from the same sample are listed, as sequenced in a study of blood T cell repertoires in COVID-19. The assay was immunoSEQ multiplex PCR, and TCRdb's table has in-frame clones only and misses some. The repertoire has 150,000 to 200,000 clones, around four fifths of them found once; the top ten carry roughly 17%. The specimen was PBMCs or T cells enriched from blood (not recorded which). The receptors originated from a woman aged 45 to 65 who had recovered from COVID-19.

This chain links TRBV3-1 (or the pseudogene TRBV3-2) with TRBJ1-1; TRBD1 is a possible D gene (6 bases). The length of the CDR3 is 12 residues. Trimming removed 1 base from V and 8 bases from J, with 8 bases in between. Germline lookup yields CDR1 LGHDT and CDR2 YNNKEL (reference sequence). The CDR3, as DNA: TGTGCCAGCAGCCAAGCCGGGACAGAAGCTTTCTTT. It yields the protein CASSQAGTEAFF.

The genes are TRBV28 and TRBJ1-3; D unresolved. Germline CDR1 MDHEN, CDR2 SYDVKM. This CDR3 is 15 amino acids long. V was clipped by 2 bases and J by 0 bases, with 8 bases between them. The CDR3 reads CASSLPGNSGNTIYF. The CDR3, as DNA: TGTGCCAGCAGTTTACCAGGAAACTCTGGAAACACCATATATTTT.

This chain uses TRBV7-8 with TRBJ2-5; weak D call: TRBD2 (5 bases). Germline V gene sequence: CDR1 SGHVS, CDR2 FQNEAQ. Trimming stripped 4 bases from V and 5 bases from J, with 14 bases between. The CDR3 has 14 residues. The CDR3 reads CASSSDPSGETQYF. DNA of the CDR3: TGTGCCAGCAGCTCAGACCCATCGGGGGAGACCCAGTACTTC.

This clone came up a few times. For the CDR3, the DNA is TGCGCCAGCAGTCAAACAAGGACTAACGCGAACACCGGGGAGCTGTTTTTT. Translated: CASSQTRTNANTGELFF. The genes are TRBV23-1 and TRBJ2-2; perhaps TRBD2 as D (6 bases). TRBV23-1 is placed among ORFs of uncertain function. The CDR3 runs 17 residues. The germline V and J ends were trimmed by 2 bases and 0 bases, with 13 bases remaining between them.

V usage is TRBV7-9 and J usage is TRBJ2-1; 11 nucleotides line up with TRBD2. From germline, CDR1 is SEHNR and CDR2 FQNEAQ (reference sequence). The CDR3 is 14 residues long. Trimming took 5 bases from V and 12 from J; bases not matched to a gene: 9. The DNA of the CDR3 is TGTGCCAGCAGCCAAACTAGCGGGAGTAGGCCGCAGTTCTTC. Residues: CASSQTSGSRPQFF.

The rearrangement links TRBV28 to TRBJ1-4; D not certain. V gave up 5 bases and J gave up 4 bases, with 17 bases separating them. The CDR3 has 16 residues. The V gene's germline CDR1 is MDHEN and CDR2 SYDVKM. The CDR3 coding sequence is TGTGCCAGCAGTCCCCCTTTCGGGGAAATTAATGAAAAACTGTTTTTT. It specifies CASSPPFGEINEKLFF.

This clone was observed a single time. J is TRBJ1-1 and V is TRBV7-3; 9 nucleotides align to TRBD1. The junction had 8 bases not matched to a gene; V was cut back by 5 bases and J by 4 bases. Germline CDR1 and CDR2: SGHTA and FQGTGA. The CDR3 loop spans 15 amino acids. In nucleotides, the CDR3 is TGTGCCAGCAGCCCACAGGGGGCCGTCGGCACTGAAGCTTTCTTT. Amino acids: CASSPQGAVGTEAFF.

The genes are TRBV5-1 and TRBJ2-5; perhaps TRBD2 as D (5 bases). The V and J ends lost 5 bases and 7 bases respectively, with 12 bases between them. The CDR3 consists of 12 residues. The germline gives CDR1 SGHRS, CDR2 YFSETQ. CDR3 coding DNA: TGCGCCAGCAGACGGGATGCGGGGACCCAGTACTTC. Translated, it gives CASRRDAGTQYF.

The chain carries TRBV5-1 and TRBJ1-1, with TRBD1 matching 9 bases. The CDR3 runs 13 residues. V shed 5 bases and J 3 bases; nucleotides not matched to a gene: 2. CDR1 is SGHRS and CDR2 is YFSETQ in the germline V gene. CDR3 sequence: CASRQGADTEAFF. In nucleotides, the CDR3 is TGCGCCAGCAGACAGGGGGCAGACACTGAAGCTTTCTTT.

The gene calls are TRBV7-6 and TRBJ2-2; 7 positions agree with TRBD2. Germline lookup yields CDR1 SGHVS and CDR2 FNYEAQ. V shed 6 bases and J 6 bases; nucleotides not matched to a gene: 13. CDR3 size: 16 residues. The CDR3 reads CASRGRSKSGAGELFF. CDR3 nucleotides: TGTGCCAGCAGGGGGAGGTCCAAGAGCGGGGCCGGGGAGCTGTTTTTT.

The rearrangement uses TRBV5-4 and TRBJ2-5, with a weak D call TRBD2 (7 bases). The CDR3 is 19 amino acids. Germline V CDR1 and CDR2: SGHNT, YYREEE (reference sequence). Trimming pared 1 base from V and 5 bases from J, leaving 27 bases between. CDR3 sequence reads: CASSLRRTRSVGGSETQYF. CDR3 in DNA: TGTGCCAGCAGCTTGCGCAGGACTAGATCCGTAGGGGGTAGCGAGACCCAGTACTTC.

This chain connects TRBV4-2 to TRBJ2-1; 13 bases are shared with TRBD2. V lost 3 bases to trimming and J lost 7 bases; unmatched junction nucleotides: 9. The CDR3 has 17 residues. CDR1 and CDR2 from the germline V gene are LGHNA and YNFKEQ. As DNA, the CDR3 is TGTGCCAGCAGCCATGGATGGACTAGCGGGAGTCAAAATGAGCAGTTCTTC. This translates into CASSHGWTSGSQNEQFF.

This clone was detected only a few times. V is TRBV4-1 and J is TRBJ1-2, with D maybe TRBD1 (5 bases). CDR1 and CDR2 from the germline V gene are MGHRA and YSYEKL. V was trimmed by 0 bases and J by 2 bases, leaving 10 bases between them. CDR3 length equals 15 residues. The CDR3 is CASSQDPGVNYGYTF. CDR3 coding DNA: TGCGCCAGCAGCCAAGATCCGGGGGTGAACTATGGCTACACCTTC.

The chain carries TRBV5-1 and TRBJ2-7; D remains unclear. Trimming removed 4 bases from V and 6 bases from J, with 14 bases in between. The V gene's germline CDR1 is SGHRS and CDR2 YFSETQ. This CDR3 spans 13 amino acids. This CDR3 reads CASSPETTGEQYF. Here the CDR3 DNA reads TGCGCCAGCAGCCCTGAAACGACGGGCGAGCAGTACTTC.

This chain links TRBV28 with TRBJ2-7, with D tentatively TRBD2 (5 bases). Trimming took 8 bases from V and 2 from J, leaving 10 bases between them. CDR3 length equals 12 residues. Per the germline V gene, CDR1 is MDHEN and CDR2 is SYDVKM. CDR3: CASGRGTYEQYF. The CDR3 DNA follows: TGTGCCAGCGGCCGGGGAACCTACGAGCAGTACTTC. The variable domain in full, with the rest retrieved from reference TRBV28 and TRBJ2-7, is DVKVTQSSRYLVKRTGEKVFLECVQDMDHENMFWYRQDPGLGLRLIYFSYDVKMKEKGDIPEGYSVSREKKERFSLILESASTNQTSMYLCASGRGTYEQYFGPGTRLTVT.

This chain connects TRBV11-1 to TRBJ2-7; a possible D gene is TRBD1 (5 bases). Trimming left V 6 bases short and J 1 base short, with 10 bases between. The CDR3 is made up of 13 amino acids. The germline CDR1 and CDR2 sequences are SGHAT and FQDESV (reference sequence). The CDR3 coding sequence is TGTGCCAGCAGTCCCCAGGGATCCTACGAGCAGTACTTC. It yields the protein CASSPQGSYEQYF.

The genes are TRBV7-9 and TRBJ2-3, with D possibly TRBD1 on 6 matching bases. The CDR3 is 14 amino acids. The germline CDR1 and CDR2 sequences are SEHNR and FQNEAQ (reference sequence). V was shortened by 3 bases and J by 4 bases, with 11 bases between the two germline ends. The CDR3 reads CASSFGQSSDTQYF. The CDR3 region has the DNA TGTGCCAGCAGCTTCGGACAGTCGTCAGATACGCAGTATTTT.